One and the same sample provided the 24 T cell receptor beta chains below, sequenced in a study of T cells after posttransplantation cyclophosphamide. The method was immunoSEQ multiplex PCR; TCRdb's version includes in-frame clones alone and lacks a portion of them. There are about 40,000 clones in the sample, none observed a single time. The source material was PBMCs. The receptors were sampled from a woman aged 45 to 65 in good health and a related stem cell transplant donor.

This clone was recorded many times. As DNA, the CDR3 is TGTGCCAGCGATAGTCGGGACTATGGCTACACCTTC. It specifies CASDSRDYGYTF. J is TRBJ1-2 and V is TRBV28, with D unresolved. CDR3 length equals 12 residues. The germline V gene encodes CDR1 MDHEN and CDR2 SYDVKM. The V and J ends lost 8 bases and 3 bases respectively, with 10 bases between them.

In its sample, this clone was seen many times. The rearrangement joins TRBV5-1 to TRBJ1-1, with 8 positions matching TRBD1. CDR1 SGHRS and CDR2 YFSETQ come from the germline V gene. Losses at the gene ends were 2 bases for V and 2 bases for J; bases not matched to a gene: 5. This CDR3 has 15 amino acids. CDR3 DNA sequence: TGCGCCAGCAGCTTCGGAACAGGGGGAAACACTGAAGCTTTCTTT. It yields the protein CASSFGTGGNTEAFF.

This clone occurred many times. The chain couples TRBV6-5 to TRBJ1-2, with D perhaps matching TRBD1 (5 bases). Trimming took 2 bases from V and 6 from J, leaving 16 bases between them. The germline V gene has CDR1 MNHEY and CDR2 SVGAGI. The CDR3 is 15 amino acids. In DNA form, the CDR3 reads TGTGCCAGCAGTTACGGAGGGACGGCCCTTAATGGCTACACCTTC. This gives the protein CASSYGGTALNGYTF.

The table lists this clone with many counts. The J gene is TRBJ1-2, the V gene TRBV25-1; the D is unclear. Trimming stripped 3 bases from V and 3 bases from J, with 11 bases between. The CDR3 length is 14 residues. The germline V gene encodes CDR1 MGHDK and CDR2 SYGVNS. CDR3 residues: CASSDPWEDYGYTF. The CDR3 coding sequence is TGTGCCAGCAGTGACCCCTGGGAGGACTATGGCTACACCTTC.

The table lists this clone with many counts. The V and J genes are TRBV6-5 and TRBJ1-2, with a tentative D call TRBD1 (6 bases). The germline gives CDR1 MNHEY, CDR2 SVGAGI. The CDR3 has 16 amino acids. The ends were cut back, 3 bases at V and 4 bases at J, with 18 bases in the middle. The CDR3 reads CASSYDQRGLRYGYTF. CDR3 nucleotides: TGTGCCAGCAGTTATGACCAGCGGGGGCTTCGCTATGGCTACACCTTC.

At least ten counts were recorded for this clone. The CDR3 here is CASSRTRFVDGELFF. The CDR3 nucleotides read TGCGCCAGCAGCCGTACTAGGTTCGTGGACGGGGAGCTGTTTTTT. The genes are TRBV5-1 and TRBJ2-2; D possibly corresponds to TRBD2 (5 bases). Germline V gene sequence: CDR1 SGHRS, CDR2 YFSETQ. V was trimmed by 4 bases and J by 7 bases, leaving 17 bases between them. The CDR3 covers 15 residues.

This clone was seen repeatedly, ten times or more. This chain connects TRBV6-5 to TRBJ1-1, with D maybe TRBD1 (5 bases). Germline assignment: CDR1 MNHEY and CDR2 SVGAGI. This CDR3 has 16 amino acids. Trimming removed 4 bases from V and 0 bases from J, with 15 bases in between. The CDR3 loop is CASSSLYRTLNTEAFF. In nucleotides, the CDR3 is TGTGCCAGCAGTTCTCTTTATCGGACATTGAACACTGAAGCTTTCTTT.

This clone has ten or more counts. DNA of the CDR3: TGTGCCAGCGTCTCTAATGGGGCTGGTGGCTACACCTTC. This gives the protein CASVSNGAGGYTF. This sequence joins TRBV9 and TRBJ1-2; tentative D call: TRBD1 (5 bases). CDR1 and CDR2 (germline): SGDLS, YYNGEE. The CDR3 sequence is 13 residues long. The ends were cut back, 7 bases at V and 7 bases at J, with 17 bases in the middle. The full variable domain, with the rest looked up from reference TRBV9 and TRBJ1-2, is DSGVTQTPKHLITATGQRVTLRCSPRSGDLSVYWYQQSLDQGLQFLIQYYNGEERAKGNILERFSAQQFPDLHSELNLSSLELGDSALYFCASVSNGAGGYTFGSGTRLTVV.

This clone showed up many times. CDR3 coding DNA: TGTGCCAGCAGTGGGACAGGGATTCTTGGCGGCTACACCTTC. Protein product: CASSGTGILGGYTF. The chain uses TRBV6-6 and TRBJ1-2; 9 positions match TRBD1. The CDR3 is 14 amino acids. From germline, CDR1 is MNHNY and CDR2 SVGAGI (reference sequence). With 5 bases clipped from V and 8 bases from J, the junction kept 9 bases outside the gene matches.

The table lists this clone with many counts. The V gene is TRBV27, the J gene TRBJ1-4, with 7 positions matching TRBD1. Per the germline V gene, CDR1 is MNHEY and CDR2 is SMNVEV (reference sequence). This CDR3 has 14 residues. V shed 5 bases, J shed 7 bases, and the junction held 7 bases outside the gene matches. DNA for the CDR3: TGTGCCAGCAGTAGGACAGGCAGTAGTGAAAAACTGTTTTTT. Translation: CASSRTGSSEKLFF. The variable domain in full, with the rest retrieved from reference TRBV27 and TRBJ1-4, is EAQVTQNPRYLITVTGKKLTVTCSQNMNHEYMSWYRQDPGLGLRQIYYSMNVEVTDKGDVPEGYKVSRKEKRNFPLILESPSPNQTSLYFCASSRTGSSEKLFFGSGTQLSVL.

The chain employs TRBV15 and TRBJ2-5; 9 bases align to TRBD1. The J call may be mistaken, given a closer DNA end match to TRBJ2-7. The germline V gene encodes CDR1 LNHNV and CDR2 YYDKDF (reference sequence). This CDR3 contains 15 residues. CDR3 loop: CATSRGDRVTYEQYF. DNA for the CDR3: TGTGCCACCAGCAGAGGGGACAGGGTTACCTACGAGCAGTACTTC.

There are many counts of this clone. The chain has TRBV28 and TRBJ1-5, with TRBD1 matching over 11 bases. V lost 7 bases and J lost 6; bases outside the gene matches: 8. This CDR3 has 15 amino acids. Germline V gene lookup returns CDR1 MDHEN and CDR2 SYDVKM. The CDR3 reads CASTMGQGGGQPQHF. The CDR3 coding sequence is TGTGCCAGCACCATGGGACAGGGGGGCGGTCAGCCCCAGCATTTT.

This clone has only a few counts. The genes are TRBV28 and TRBJ1-2, with 8 positions matching TRBD1. CDR1 is MDHEN and CDR2 is SYDVKM in the germline V gene. V trimming: 1 base; J trimming: 6 bases; junction bases outside the gene matches: 7. The CDR3 runs 15 residues. CDR3 loop: CASSLSPGGGHGYTF. In DNA, the CDR3 is TGTGCCAGCAGTTTATCTCCAGGGGGCGGGCATGGCTACACCTTC.

This clone was seen many times. The CDR3 reads CASRDAGGEQYF. The DNA of the CDR3 is TGTGCCAGCAGGGATGCGGGAGGCGAGCAGTACTTC. The J gene is TRBJ2-7, the V gene TRBV6-1, with 8 bases aligning to TRBD2. This CDR3 contains 12 residues. J was trimmed by 6 bases and V by 6 bases; bases with no gene match: 4. From germline, CDR1 is MNHNS and CDR2 SASEGT.

There are many counts of this clone. CDR3 DNA sequence: TGTGCCAGCAGTCCGGACAGATACAATCAGCCCCAGCATTTT. Protein sequence: CASSPDRYNQPQHF. V and J are TRBV27 and TRBJ1-5; possibly TRBD1 for D (6 bases). Germline V gene lookup returns CDR1 MNHEY and CDR2 SMNVEV (reference sequence). Trimming stripped 5 bases from V and 3 bases from J, with 11 bases between. The CDR3 has 14 amino acids.

This clone was seen many times. The chain uses TRBV7-2 and TRBJ1-3; the D is unclear. Germline CDR1 and CDR2: SGHTA and FQGNSA. With 4 bases removed from V and 4 bases from J, the gap between germline ends came to 8 bases. The CDR3 sequence is 13 residues long. This chain's CDR3 is CASSYHQGNTIYF. The CDR3 nucleotides read TGTGCCAGCAGCTACCATCAGGGAAACACCATATATTTT.

This clone was seen ten or more times. CDR3 DNA sequence: TGTGCCAGTAGTATAAATGGAGGAGAGCAGTACTTC. Its protein product is CASSINGGEQYF. The gene calls are TRBV19 and TRBJ2-7; maybe TRBD2 (5 bases). CDR3 size: 12 residues. Germline lookup yields CDR1 LNHDA and CDR2 SQIVND (reference sequence). The ends were cut back, 2 bases at V and 7 bases at J, with 9 bases in the middle. The full variable domain, with the rest looked up from reference TRBV19 and TRBJ2-7, is DGGITQSPKYLFRKEGQNVTLSCEQNLNHDAMYWYRQDPGQGLRLIYYSQIVNDFQKGDIAEGYSVSREKKESFPLTVTSAQKNPTAFYLCASSINGGEQYFGPGTRLTVT.

This clone was seen at least ten times. The chain has TRBV5-4 and TRBJ1-6, with unresolved D. The CDR3 has 13 residues. The V and J ends lost 4 bases and 8 bases respectively, with 10 bases between them. CDR1 and CDR2 from the germline V gene are SGHNT and YYREEE (reference sequence). CDR3 sequence reads: CASSPDIDSPLHF. The CDR3 DNA is TGTGCCAGCAGCCCCGACATCGATTCACCCCTCCACTTT. Based on the CDR3 plus reference TRBV5-4 and TRBJ1-6, the full variable domain is ETGVTQSPTHLIKTRGQQVTLRCSSQSGHNTVSWYQQALGQGPQFIFQYYREEENGRGNFPPRFSGLQFPNYSSELNVNALELDDSALYLCASSPDIDSPLHFGNGTRLTVT.

This clone was counted ten times or more. This sequence joins TRBV28 and TRBJ2-6, with D tentatively TRBD1 (6 bases). V gave up 3 bases and J gave up 8 bases, with 17 bases separating them. This CDR3 spans 16 amino acids. The germline V gene encodes CDR1 MDHEN and CDR2 SYDVKM. Here the CDR3 reads CASSFSLGRGSNVLTF. The CDR3 nucleotides are TGTGCCAGCAGTTTTTCTCTGGGCAGGGGATCCAACGTCCTGACTTTC.

The gene calls are TRBV28 and TRBJ1-2; 8 bases agree with TRBD1. The trim removed 3 bases at V and 0 bases at J, leaving 6 bases unmatched. CDR3 size: 16 residues. Germline CDR1 reads MDHEN; CDR2 reads SYDVKM. The CDR3 nucleotides read TGTGCCAGCAGTTTGTTGGGGGGACAGGCTAACTATGGCTACACCTTC. Translating it yields CASSLLGGQANYGYTF.

This clone was seen at least ten times. The chain has TRBV10-3 and TRBJ2-2; 8 bases map to TRBD1. V lost 10 bases, J lost 4 bases, and 8 bases stayed unmatched. CDR3 length: 14 amino acids. Germline V gene lookup returns CDR1 ENHRY and CDR2 SYGVKD. Here the CDR3 DNA reads TGTGCCAACCAGGACAGGGCGGGCACCGGGGAGCTGTTTTTT. Translation gives CANQDRAGTGELFF.

This clone has a count of ten or more. V gene TRBV5-1 combines with J gene TRBJ2-7; 9 bases map to TRBD1. This CDR3 has 14 amino acids. V was pared by 4 bases and J by 13 bases, with 15 bases of the junction left unmatched. Germline-derived CDR1 and CDR2 are SGHRS and YFSETQ. The CDR3, as DNA: TGCGCCAGCAGCCCTTCTCTCGGGACAGGGAGTGCCTACTTC. Protein sequence: CASSPSLGTGSAYF.

There are many counts of this clone. This sequence joins TRBV12-5 and TRBJ2-2, with a possible D match to TRBD1 (5 bases). V was cut by 6 bases and J by 3 bases, with 8 bases left in between. Per germline, CDR1 LGHNT and CDR2 FRNRAP. There are 13 residues in the CDR3. The chain's CDR3 is CASGQGHTGELFF. Here the CDR3 DNA reads TGTGCTAGTGGCCAGGGTCACACCGGGGAGCTGTTTTTT.

At least ten counts were recorded for this clone. This chain links TRBV5-5 with TRBJ2-6; 8 nucleotides agree with TRBD1. Germline CDR1 and CDR2: SGHKS and YYEKEE (reference sequence). J lost 1 base, V lost 3 bases, and 6 bases had no gene match. This CDR3 has 17 amino acids. CDR3 nucleotide sequence: TGTGCCAGCAGCTGGCCCCGGACAGGGTCTGGGGCCAACGTCCTGACTTTC. Residues: CASSWPRTGSGANVLTF.